The 17 T cell receptor beta chains given below trace back to one sample, sequenced in a study of cytomegalovirus exposure and HLA in healthy donors. PCR involved 60 Vbeta and 13 Jbeta primers. Using immunoSEQ multiplex PCR, the repertoire was profiled, and TCRdb retains in-frame clones only, with some absent. The table includes around 230,000 clones, about 80% detected once. Sample: PBMCs. The receptors were sampled from a male donor in good health and CMV-seronegative.

The chain is built from TRBV2 and TRBJ2-7; a possible D gene is TRBD2 (5 bases). This CDR3 region has 17 residues. V was clipped by 6 bases and J by 0 bases, with 21 bases between them. Looked up from germline, CDR1 is SNHLY and CDR2 is FYNNEI. CDR3 in DNA: TGTGCCAGCAGGAGAACCTGGACGGGGATTAGCTCCTACGAGCAGTACTTC. Translating it yields CASRRTWTGISSYEQYF.

The V and J genes are TRBV18 and TRBJ2-7; 8 bases are shared with TRBD1. Per germline, CDR1 KGHSH and CDR2 LQKENI. The CDR3 runs 17 residues. Trimming removed 0 bases from V and 0 bases from J; junction bases left unmatched: 7. Here the CDR3 DNA reads TGTGCCAGCTCACCACCGGTCCGACAGGGGACCTCCTACGAGCAGTACTTC. Protein: CASSPPVRQGTSYEQYF.

This clone is a singleton in its sample. The gene calls are TRBV4-2 and TRBJ1-1; D might be TRBD1 (5 bases). With 4 bases removed from V and 0 bases from J, the gap between germline ends came to 12 bases. The CDR3 consists of 15 residues. CDR1 LGHNA and CDR2 YNFKEQ come from the germline V gene. This CDR3 is CASSPRQSLNTEAFF. The CDR3, as DNA: TGTGCCAGCAGCCCTCGACAGAGCTTGAACACTGAAGCTTTCTTT.

This chain links TRBV4-1 with TRBJ2-2, with 13 bases lining up with TRBD2. CDR3 size: 21 residues. Germline CDR1 reads MGHRA; CDR2 reads YSYEKL. Trimming at V came to 3 bases and at J to 0 bases, leaving 13 bases not matched to a gene. The chain's CDR3 is CASSHPRLGLAGTSNTGELFF. For the CDR3, the DNA is TGCGCCAGCAGCCACCCGAGGTTGGGACTAGCGGGGACATCGAACACCGGGGAGCTGTTTTTT.

The chain uses TRBV7-8 and TRBJ1-6; D unresolved. The CDR3 has 15 residues. Trimming left V 3 bases short and J 4 bases short, with 10 bases between. The germline gives CDR1 SGHVS, CDR2 FQNEAQ. The CDR3 protein is CASSLGQVYNSPLHF. The CDR3 DNA reads as TGTGCCAGCAGCTTGGGTCAGGTTTATAATTCACCCCTCCACTTT.

V usage is TRBV27 and J usage is TRBJ1-2; 11 bases align to TRBD1. CDR1 is MNHEY, CDR2 SMNVEV, per germline (reference sequence). Losses at the gene ends were 5 bases for V and 4 bases for J; bases not matched to a gene: 12. This CDR3 has 17 residues. CDR3 coding DNA: TGTGCCAGCAGTCCCTGGGACAGGGGGAATTCCGGCTATGGCTACACCTTC. Its protein is CASSPWDRGNSGYGYTF.

The chain is built from TRBV7-2 and TRBJ1-5; 9 positions agree with TRBD1. The CDR3 loop spans 14 amino acids. With 4 bases clipped from V and 5 bases from J, the junction kept 3 bases outside the gene matches. CDR1 is SGHTA, CDR2 FQGNSA, per germline. CDR3 region: CASSSDRGYQPQHF. DNA for the CDR3: TGTGCCAGCAGCTCTGACAGGGGGTATCAGCCCCAGCATTTT.

V and J are TRBV9 and TRBJ2-3; possible D gene TRBD2, 6 bases. Trimming removed 5 bases at V and 5 bases at J, with 15 bases between. CDR3 length: 14 residues. Germline V CDR1 and CDR2: SGDLS, YYNGEE. The CDR3 coding sequence is TGTGCCAGCAGTGCCGCGGGGTTGGTAGATACGCAGTATTTT. Translating it yields CASSAAGLVDTQYF.

The rearrangement uses TRBV27 and TRBJ2-1; a weak D match, TRBD2 (5 bases). Germline CDR1 reads MNHEY; CDR2 reads SMNVEV (reference sequence). The V end was cut by 7 bases, the J end by 6 bases, with 13 bases between. This CDR3 has 13 amino acids. In DNA, the CDR3 is TGTGCCAGCACGGACCAACGGGGCAATGAGCAGTTCTTC. This translates into CASTDQRGNEQFF.

This clone was observed a few times. The chain combines TRBV10-1 with TRBJ2-3; the match to TRBD2 covers 8 bases. CDR3 length: 16 residues. From germline, CDR1 is WNHNN and CDR2 SYGVQD (reference sequence). The ends lost 1 base at V and 1 base at J; junction bases unmatched: 4. The CDR3 sequence: CASSEYGAGGTDTQYF. CDR3 DNA sequence: TGCGCCAGCAGTGAGTATGGAGCGGGGGGCACAGATACGCAGTATTTT.

This clone was recorded once. The rearrangement joins TRBV28 to TRBJ2-3; the match to TRBD1 covers 7 bases. CDR1 and CDR2 (germline): MDHEN, SYDVKM. The CDR3 has 15 residues. With V trimmed by 5 bases and J by 0 bases, 5 bases remained unmatched. Here the CDR3 DNA reads TGTGCCAGCAGTGGACCGACAGGGAGCACAGATACGCAGTATTTT. This translates into CASSGPTGSTDTQYF.

This clone was seen more than once but under ten times. The chain employs TRBV27 and TRBJ2-6; tentatively, D is TRBD1 (5 bases). This CDR3 comprises 17 residues. The V gene's germline CDR1 is MNHEY and CDR2 SMNVEV (reference sequence). The germline V and J ends were trimmed by 5 bases and 0 bases, with 14 bases remaining between them. DNA of the CDR3: TGTGCCAGCAGTACCCTCGACAGCAACTCTGGGGCCAACGTCCTGACTTTC. Residues: CASSTLDSNSGANVLTF.

This sequence joins TRBV10-1 and TRBJ2-5; the D gene is possibly TRBD1 (5 bases). The V end was cut by 2 bases, the J end by 4 bases, with 11 bases between. Germline V CDR1 and CDR2: WNHNN, SYGVQD (reference sequence). This CDR3 is built from 14 residues. In nucleotides, the CDR3 is TGCGCCAGCAGTGAGGCCCAGGGTGGAGAGACCCAGTACTTC. Its translation: CASSEAQGGETQYF.

The gene calls are TRBV27 and TRBJ2-7, with TRBD1 matching over 10 bases. The CDR3 spans 16 residues. The trim removed 6 bases at V and 3 bases at J, leaving 11 bases unmatched. Germline-derived CDR1 and CDR2 are MNHEY and SMNVEV (reference sequence). DNA for the CDR3: TGTGCCAGCAGCCCCATATTGGGACAGGGGTACTACGAGCAGTACTTC. Its translation: CASSPILGQGYYEQYF.

This chain connects TRBV28 to TRBJ1-1; 10 nucleotides match TRBD1. With 6 bases clipped from V and 5 bases from J, the junction kept 24 bases outside the gene matches. The length of the CDR3 is 20 residues. The V gene's germline CDR1 is MDHEN and CDR2 SYDVKM. This chain's CDR3 is CASSYGGTGVLRSGATEAFF. CDR3 nucleotide sequence: TGTGCCAGCAGCTACGGGGGGACAGGGGTTCTCAGATCGGGAGCGACTGAAGCTTTCTTT.

This chain connects TRBV6-4 to TRBJ1-6; TRBD1 aligns across 8 bases. The V and J ends lost 6 bases and 13 bases, in that order; junction bases with no gene match: 8. This CDR3 is 13 amino acids long. Per germline, CDR1 MRHNA and CDR2 SNTAGT. The DNA of the CDR3 is TGTGCCAGCAGAGAGACAGGGGAGGGGCCCCTCCACTTT. It specifies CASRETGEGPLHF.

The chain carries TRBV19 and TRBJ1-1, with D possibly matching TRBD1 (5 bases). The V end lost 4 bases, the J end lost 3 bases, and 18 bases lay between the germline ends. This CDR3 is built from 16 residues. Germline values: CDR1 LNHDA, CDR2 SQIVND (reference sequence). The DNA of the CDR3 is TGTGCCAGTAGTACGGACCGGTTCTTAGGGGACACTGAAGCTTTCTTT. This codes for CASSTDRFLGDTEAFF. The full variable domain, its missing parts supplied by reference TRBV19 and TRBJ1-1, is DGGITQSPKYLFRKEGQNVTLSCEQNLNHDAMYWYRQDPGQGLRLIYYSQIVNDFQKGDIAEGYSVSREKKESFPLTVTSAQKNPTAFYLCASSTDRFLGDTEAFFGQGTRLTVV.